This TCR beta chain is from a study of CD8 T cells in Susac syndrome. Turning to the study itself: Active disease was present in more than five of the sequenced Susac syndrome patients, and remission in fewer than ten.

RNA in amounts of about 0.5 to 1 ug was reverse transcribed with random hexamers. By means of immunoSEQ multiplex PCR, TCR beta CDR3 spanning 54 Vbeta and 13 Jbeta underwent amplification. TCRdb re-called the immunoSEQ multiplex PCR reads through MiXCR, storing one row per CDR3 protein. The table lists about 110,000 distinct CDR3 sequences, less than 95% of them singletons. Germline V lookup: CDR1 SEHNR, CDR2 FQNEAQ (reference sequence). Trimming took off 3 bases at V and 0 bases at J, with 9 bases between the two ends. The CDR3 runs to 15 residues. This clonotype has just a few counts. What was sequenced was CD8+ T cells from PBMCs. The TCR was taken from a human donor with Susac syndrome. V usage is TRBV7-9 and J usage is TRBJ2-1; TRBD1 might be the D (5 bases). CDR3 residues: CASSLSDSSYNEQFF. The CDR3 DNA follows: TGTGCCAGCAGCTTGAGCGACAGCTCCTACAATGAGCAGTTCTTC.